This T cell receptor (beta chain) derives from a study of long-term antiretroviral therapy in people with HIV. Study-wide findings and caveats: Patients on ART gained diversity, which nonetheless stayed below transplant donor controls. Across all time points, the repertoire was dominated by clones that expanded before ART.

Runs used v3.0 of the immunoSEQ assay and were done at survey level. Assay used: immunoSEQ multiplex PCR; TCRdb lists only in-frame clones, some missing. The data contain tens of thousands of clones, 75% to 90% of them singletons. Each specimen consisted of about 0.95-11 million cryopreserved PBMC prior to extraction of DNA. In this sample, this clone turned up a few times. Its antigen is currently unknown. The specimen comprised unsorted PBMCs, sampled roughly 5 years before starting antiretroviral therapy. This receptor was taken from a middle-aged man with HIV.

The CDR3 bases are TGTGCCAGCAGTTTGACAGGGGGGCAGCCCCAGCATTTT. It encodes CASSLTGGQPQHF. The chain couples TRBV28 to TRBJ1-5; TRBD1 matches 9 bases. The V gene's germline CDR1 is MDHEN and CDR2 SYDVKM. V lost 3 bases, J lost 7 bases, and 1 base stayed unmatched. The CDR3 loop spans 13 amino acids.